This T cell receptor beta chain came from a study of T cell repertoires in cytomegalovirus infection. Turning to the study itself: Well-studied HLA-B-restricted epitopes and recently identified HLA-C-restricted epitopes of CMV were both used in the study. In public TCR beta signatures, there were indications of both CMV infection and matching HLA type.

TCRdb fed the reads into MiXCR, producing one record per CDR3 protein. The table includes approximately 910,000 distinct CDR3 sequences, roughly 30% detected once. In its sample, this clonotype was seen a few times. Its specificity is not known. Study-wide findings and caveats: HLA-C-restricted, CMV-specific TCR beta clonotypes were dominant ex vivo.

Per the germline V gene, CDR1 is MNHEY and CDR2 is SVGEGT. The CDR3 length is 18 residues. The ends lost 1 base at V and 2 bases at J; junction bases unmatched: 3. The J gene is TRBJ2-1, the V gene TRBV6-2 or TRBV6-3, with TRBD2 identical over 15 bases. This TCR was recovered from a human donor in good health (CMV status not recorded). Some clones in this sample may be carry-over from other donors' samples. The specimen was cultured CD8+ T cells from PBMCs, collected from culture after CMV antigen stimulation. The CDR3 sequence: CASSYLGTSGGPYNEQFF. The CDR3 nucleotides are TGTGCCAGCAGTTACTTGGGGACTAGCGGGGGGCCCTACAATGAGCAGTTCTTC.